The 25 T cell receptor beta chains listed next were all sequenced from one sample in a study of tumour-infiltrating T cells in Burkitt lymphoma (dated by TCRdb to about 2020). The protocol used for the library was the immunoSEQ multiplex PCR assay. TCRdb stores this immuneACCESS table with in-frame sequences only. Part of the clones is absent; in the studies checked, under half of the shortfall reflects unresolved V genes, and no reason is known for the rest. For this sample the table gives some 14,000 clones, of which approximately 82% were detected only once. Roughly 6.6% of the sample belongs to the ten largest clones. The sequenced material came from tumor tissue. Receptor source: a human donor with diffuse large B-cell lymphoma.

On this clone itself: One end of the junction is discordant with germline, which a read error may explain. The rearrangement joins TRBV4-2 to TRBJ1-5; D possibly corresponds to TRBD1 (6 bases). This CDR3 has 15 residues. Germline assignment: CDR1 LGHNA and CDR2 YNFKEQ. CDR3 loop: CASSQVKGGKQPQHF. The DNA of the CDR3 is TGTGCCAGCAGCCAAGTCAAGGGGGGCAAGCAGCCCCAGCATTTT.

This chain connects TRBV5-1 to TRBJ2-3; D ambiguous. Germline values: CDR1 SGHRS, CDR2 YFSETQ. This CDR3 comprises 14 residues. Trimming left V 3 bases short and J 4 bases short, with 12 bases between. The CDR3 DNA reads as TGCGCCAGCAGCTCGGGTCAGGACGCAGATACGCAGTATTTT. As protein: CASSSGQDADTQYF.

The chain couples TRBV10-2 to TRBJ2-1; D is tentatively TRBD1 or TRBD2 (6 bases each). The V and J ends lost 8 bases and 8 bases respectively, with 16 bases between them. The CDR3 length is 13 residues. Germline V gene sequence: CDR1 WSHSY, CDR2 SAAADI. CDR3 residues: CASEGGPGHEQFF. Written as DNA, the CDR3 is TGCGCCAGCGAAGGGGGGCCCGGGCATGAGCAGTTCTTC.

The chain couples TRBV27 to TRBJ1-1, with a possible D match to TRBD1 (6 bases). Trimming removed 5 bases at V and 4 bases at J, with 14 bases between. CDR1 MNHEY and CDR2 SMNVEV come from the germline V gene (reference sequence). The CDR3 spans 14 residues. CDR3: CASSHGTLGTEAFF. The CDR3 bases are TGTGCCAGCAGTCACGGGACACTCGGCACTGAAGCTTTCTTT.

The chain combines TRBV2 with TRBJ2-7; possibly TRBD2 for D (6 bases). The ends were cut back, 9 bases at V and 6 bases at J, with 15 bases in the middle. The CDR3 sequence is 12 residues long. Germline V lookup: CDR1 SNHLY, CDR2 FYNNEI. This CDR3 reads CASSGSLGEQYF. Here the CDR3 DNA reads TGTGCCAGTAGCGGTTCGCTAGGCGAGCAGTACTTC.

About this clone: A read error may account for a junction end that differs from germline. The gene calls are TRBV20-1 and TRBJ2-7, with D tentatively TRBD2 (6 bases). This CDR3 has 11 residues. CDR1 and CDR2 (germline): DFQATT, SNEGSKA (reference sequence). The CDR3 spells CSALEARGANF. CDR3 sequence (DNA): TGCAGTGCCCTTGAGGCGCGCGGGGCAAACTTC.

The chain links TRBV6-4 to TRBJ2-6, with TRBD1 matching 7 bases. The CDR3 covers 15 residues. Germline assignment: CDR1 MRHNA and CDR2 SNTAGT. Trimming at V came to 4 bases and at J to 3 bases, leaving 3 bases not matched to a gene. Here the CDR3 reads CASSATGVGANVLTF. The CDR3 bases are TGTGCCAGCAGTGCTACAGGGGTTGGGGCCAACGTCCTGACTTTC.

By share of the sample, this clone is medium-sized (0.01 to 0.1%). The chain has TRBV2 and TRBJ1-1, with 9 bases that match TRBD1. The germline V gene encodes CDR1 SNHLY and CDR2 FYNNEI. The CDR3 has 16 residues. V was pared by 0 bases and J by 4 bases, with 6 bases of the junction left unmatched. CDR3 coding DNA: TGTGCCAGCAGTGAAGCCGGGACAGGGTGGGGCACTGAAGCTTTCTTT. This sequence encodes CASSEAGTGWGTEAFF.

This clone has only one observation. The genes are TRBV7-6 and TRBJ2-7; 9 nucleotides align to TRBD1. Trimming cost V 4 bases and J 3 bases; bases outside gene matches: 7. The CDR3 loop spans 15 amino acids. Germline values: CDR1 SGHVS, CDR2 FNYEAQ. The CDR3 region has the DNA TGTGCCAGCAGCTCTGCATGGACAGGGGACTACGAGCAGTACTTC. Residues: CASSSAWTGDYEQYF. The full variable domain, with the rest looked up from reference TRBV7-6 and TRBJ2-7, is GAGVSQSPRYKVTKRGQDVALRCDPISGHVSLYWYRQALGQGPEFLTYFNYEAQQDKSGLPNDRFSAERPEGSISTLTIQRTEQRDSAMYRCASSSAWTGDYEQYFGPGTRLTVT.

The gene calls are TRBV30 and TRBJ1-4; D is ambiguous. Germline loops: CDR1 GTSNPN, CDR2 SVGIG (reference sequence). Trimming removed 4 bases at V and 4 bases at J, with 10 bases between. The length of the CDR3 is 13 residues. The CDR3 is CAWKAVGNEKLFF. In nucleotides, the CDR3 is TGTGCCTGGAAGGCAGTGGGTAATGAAAAACTGTTTTTT.

The chain recombines TRBV10-3 with TRBJ1-2; D gene unclear. The CDR3 covers 13 residues. In germline, CDR1 is ENHRY, CDR2 SYGVKD. V was clipped by 7 bases and J by 0 bases, with 9 bases between them. CDR3 amino acids: CAITGQTNYGYTF. In nucleotides, the CDR3 is TGTGCCATCACAGGTCAGACTAACTATGGCTACACCTTC.

The V call is TRBV19, the J call TRBJ2-5; 9 nucleotides agree with TRBD1. From germline, CDR1 is LNHDA and CDR2 SQIVND (reference sequence). The CDR3 covers 13 residues. J gave up 11 bases and V 6 bases, and 10 bases lay outside the gene matches. As DNA, the CDR3 is TGTGCCAGTAGCCCACAGGGGGCGAAAGAGCAGTACTTC. Encoded protein: CASSPQGAKEQYF. Full variable domain (missing parts from reference TRBV19 and TRBJ2-5): DGGITQSPKYLFRKEGQNVTLSCEQNLNHDAMYWYRQDPGQGLRLIYYSQIVNDFQKGDIAEGYSVSREKKESFPLTVTSAQKNPTAFYLCASSPQGAKEQYFGPGTRLLVL.

This chain connects TRBV6-1 to TRBJ2-1, with 7 bases matching TRBD2. Germline V gives CDR1 MNHNS, CDR2 SASEGT. The CDR3 is made up of 14 amino acids. V was clipped by 6 bases and J by 2 bases; unmatched bases: 4. DNA for the CDR3: TGTGCCAGCAGGTTCGGGGGGACCTACAATGAGCAGTTCTTC. This translates into CASRFGGTYNEQFF.

The rearrangement links TRBV27 to TRBJ2-1; D possibly uses TRBD1 or TRBD2 (5 bases each). V was cut by 5 bases and J by 7 bases, with 15 bases left in between. The CDR3 runs to 14 residues. Germline CDR1 reads MNHEY; CDR2 reads SMNVEV (reference sequence). In DNA form, the CDR3 reads TGTGCCAGCAGTCTCGGGACGGCCCGTAATGAGCAGTTCTTC. Translated: CASSLGTARNEQFF.

V gene TRBV9 combines with J gene TRBJ1-1; D perhaps matches TRBD1 (6 bases). This CDR3 contains 17 residues. CDR1 and CDR2 (germline): SGDLS, YYNGEE. The V end was cut by 0 bases, the J end by 0 bases, with 15 bases between. The CDR3 region has the DNA TGTGCCAGCAGCGTAGAGGACAGTCCGCTTATGAACACTGAAGCTTTCTTT. This translates into CASSVEDSPLMNTEAFF.

The chain is built from TRBV13 and TRBJ1-2; TRBD1 is a possible D gene (5 bases). Looked up from germline, CDR1 is PRHDT and CDR2 is FYEKMQ (reference sequence). V was trimmed by 2 bases and J by 8 bases, leaving 9 bases between them. The CDR3 is made up of 12 amino acids. CDR3 bases: TGTGCCAGCAGCTTAACTTGGGGGGGCTACACCTTC. Translating it yields CASSLTWGGYTF.

CDR3 protein: CASSTGEFDGELFF. Written as DNA, the CDR3 is TGTGCCAGCAGTACAGGGGAATTCGACGGGGAGCTGTTTTTT. This chain connects TRBV6-6 to TRBJ2-2; 7 nucleotides line up with TRBD1. CDR3 length: 14 residues. Germline-derived CDR1 and CDR2 are MNHNY and SVGAGI (reference sequence). J lost 7 bases, V lost 5 bases, and 7 bases had no gene match.

This chain uses TRBV28 with TRBJ1-2; 8 bases match TRBD1. In germline, CDR1 is MDHEN, CDR2 SYDVKM. The CDR3 runs to 13 residues. Trimming at V came to 4 bases and at J to 8 bases, leaving 6 bases not matched to a gene. The CDR3 sequence is CASSSGQGAGYTF. The CDR3 DNA is TGTGCCAGCAGTTCCGGACAGGGAGCCGGCTACACCTTC.

This clone has more than one count but fewer than ten. The CDR3 spells CASSLGGSGYNEQFF. For the CDR3, the DNA is TGTGCCAGCAGCTTAGGAGGGTCAGGGTACAATGAGCAGTTCTTC. V gene TRBV13 combines with J gene TRBJ2-1, with D maybe TRBD1 (5 bases). Trimming removed 0 bases from V and 4 bases from J, with 10 bases in between. The CDR3 has 15 residues. CDR1 is PRHDT and CDR2 is FYEKMQ in the germline V gene (reference sequence).

In this sample, this clone turned up a few times. J is TRBJ2-3 and V is TRBV30; D not certain. This CDR3 has 12 residues. Trimming removed 2 bases at V and 4 bases at J, with 7 bases between. Germline-derived CDR1 and CDR2 are GTSNPN and SVGIG (reference sequence). The CDR3 DNA reads TGTGCCTGGAGTCCCGATTCAGATACGCAGTATTTT. Its protein is CAWSPDSDTQYF.

V and J are TRBV18 and TRBJ1-5; D not resolved. Germline V gene sequence: CDR1 KGHSH, CDR2 LQKENI. The CDR3 totals 15 residues. The V and J ends lost 4 bases and 3 bases respectively, with 13 bases between them. CDR3 nucleotide sequence: TGTGCCAGCTCACGTGACCTTAGTAACAATCAGCCCCAGCATTTT. Protein product: CASSRDLSNNQPQHF.

This clone is labeled medium-sized. This chain uses TRBV11-2 with TRBJ1-5; tentatively, D is TRBD1 (5 bases). Looked up from germline, CDR1 is SGHAT and CDR2 is FQNNGV. The CDR3 consists of 16 residues. Trimming stripped 1 base from V and 1 base from J, with 11 bases between. Here the CDR3 reads CASSLGGVLSNQPQHF. In DNA, the CDR3 is TGTGCCAGCAGCTTAGGAGGGGTACTCAGCAATCAGCCCCAGCATTTT.

The chain combines TRBV6-1 with TRBJ2-7; 8 nucleotides agree with TRBD2. Germline V gene lookup returns CDR1 MNHNS and CDR2 SASEGT. Losses at the gene ends were 7 bases for V and 5 bases for J; bases not matched to a gene: 7. CDR3 length equals 13 residues. The CDR3 region is CASKTSGWDEQYV. CDR3 nucleotide sequence: TGTGCCAGCAAAACTAGCGGTTGGGACGAGCAGTACGTC.

The chain recombines TRBV27 with TRBJ2-1; D remains ambiguous. The V end was cut by 6 bases, the J end by 5 bases, with 8 bases between. CDR1 is MNHEY and CDR2 is SMNVEV in the germline V gene (reference sequence). The CDR3 extends over 12 amino acids. The CDR3 DNA reads as TGTGCCAGCAGCTCCCTTCACAATGAGCAGTTCTTC. It translates to CASSSLHNEQFF.

The chain is built from TRBV2 and TRBJ1-5, with D possibly matching TRBD1 (5 bases). V was trimmed by 4 bases and J by 1 base, leaving 11 bases between them. The CDR3 sequence is 15 residues long. CDR1 is SNHLY and CDR2 is FYNNEI in the germline V gene. The CDR3 DNA reads TGTGCCAGCAGTGTAGGAGGGGTGAGCAATCAGCCCCAGCATTTT. The encoded protein is CASSVGGVSNQPQHF.